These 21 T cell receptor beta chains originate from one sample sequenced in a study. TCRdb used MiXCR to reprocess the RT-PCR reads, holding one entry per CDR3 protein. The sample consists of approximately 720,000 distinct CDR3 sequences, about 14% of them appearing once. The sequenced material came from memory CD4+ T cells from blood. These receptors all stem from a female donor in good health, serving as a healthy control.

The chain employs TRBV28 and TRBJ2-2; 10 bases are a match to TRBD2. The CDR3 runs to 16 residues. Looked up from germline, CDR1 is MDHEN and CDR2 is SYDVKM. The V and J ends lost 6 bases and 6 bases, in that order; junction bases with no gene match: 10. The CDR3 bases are TGTGCCAGCAGCCAATTAGCGGGAGGAGGATCCGGGGAGCTGTTTTTT. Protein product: CASSQLAGGGSGELFF.

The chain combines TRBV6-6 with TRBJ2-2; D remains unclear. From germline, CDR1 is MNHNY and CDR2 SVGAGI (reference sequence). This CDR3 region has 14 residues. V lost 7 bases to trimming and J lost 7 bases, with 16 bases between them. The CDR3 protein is CASTPDPVDGELFF. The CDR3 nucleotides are TGTGCCAGCACCCCCGACCCCGTGGACGGGGAGCTGTTTTTT.

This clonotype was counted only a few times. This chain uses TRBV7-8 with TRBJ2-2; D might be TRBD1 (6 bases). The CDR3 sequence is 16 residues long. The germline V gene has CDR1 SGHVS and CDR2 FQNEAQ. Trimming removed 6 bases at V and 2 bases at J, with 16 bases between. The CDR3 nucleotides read TGTGCCAGCAGTAAGAGTACAGGGTATAACACCGGGGAGCTGTTTTTT. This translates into CASSKSTGYNTGELFF.

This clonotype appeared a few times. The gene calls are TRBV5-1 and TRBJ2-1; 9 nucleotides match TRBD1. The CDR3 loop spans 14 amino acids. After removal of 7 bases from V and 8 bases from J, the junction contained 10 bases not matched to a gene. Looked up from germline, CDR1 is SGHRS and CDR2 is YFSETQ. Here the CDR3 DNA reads TGCGCCAGCGGTTTGGGACAGGGTCGCCATGAGCAGTTCTTC. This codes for CASGLGQGRHEQFF.

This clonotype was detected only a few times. CDR3 in DNA: TGTGCCTGCGGAGATAGCAATCAGCCCCAGCATTTT. This translates into CACGDSNQPQHF. The chain carries TRBV2 and TRBJ1-5; D is undetermined. V was shortened by 11 bases and J by 0 bases, with 8 bases between the two germline ends. This CDR3 is built from 12 residues. Germline lookup yields CDR1 SNHLY and CDR2 FYNNEI.

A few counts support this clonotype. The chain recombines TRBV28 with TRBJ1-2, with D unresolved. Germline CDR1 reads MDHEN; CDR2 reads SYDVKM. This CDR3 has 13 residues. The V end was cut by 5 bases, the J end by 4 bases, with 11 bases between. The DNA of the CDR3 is TGTGCCAGCAGTGGCAGGAGGGTCTATGGCTACACCTTC. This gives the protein CASSGRRVYGYTF.

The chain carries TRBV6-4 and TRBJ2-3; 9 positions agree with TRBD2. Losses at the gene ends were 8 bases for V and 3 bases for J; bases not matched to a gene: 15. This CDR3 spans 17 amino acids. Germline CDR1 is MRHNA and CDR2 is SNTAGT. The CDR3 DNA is TGTGCCAGCTCAGCGGCAGGGGCTAGCGGGAATACAGATACGCAGTATTTT. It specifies CASSAAGASGNTDTQYF.

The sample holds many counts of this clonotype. CDR3 protein: CAISESIPGQGTENIQYF. The CDR3 nucleotides read TGTGCCATCAGTGAGTCGATTCCGGGACAGGGGACGGAAAACATTCAGTACTTC. The rearrangement links TRBV10-3 to TRBJ2-4; 10 bases line up with TRBD1. From germline, CDR1 is ENHRY and CDR2 SYGVKD. V dropped 0 bases and J dropped 5; count of bases not matched to a gene: 10. The CDR3 covers 18 residues.

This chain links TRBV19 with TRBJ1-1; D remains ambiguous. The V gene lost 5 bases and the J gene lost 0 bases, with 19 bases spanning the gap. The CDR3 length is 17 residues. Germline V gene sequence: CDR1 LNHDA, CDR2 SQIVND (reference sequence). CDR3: CASSENKDWFMNTEAFF. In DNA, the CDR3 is TGTGCCAGTAGTGAAAATAAGGATTGGTTCATGAACACTGAAGCTTTCTTT.

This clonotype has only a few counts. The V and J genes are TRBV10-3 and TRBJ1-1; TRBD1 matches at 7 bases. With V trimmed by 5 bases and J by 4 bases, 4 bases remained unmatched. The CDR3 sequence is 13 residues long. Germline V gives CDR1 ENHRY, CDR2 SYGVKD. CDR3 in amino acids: CAISSSGGTEAFF. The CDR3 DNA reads TGTGCCATCAGTTCCTCAGGGGGCACTGAAGCTTTCTTT.

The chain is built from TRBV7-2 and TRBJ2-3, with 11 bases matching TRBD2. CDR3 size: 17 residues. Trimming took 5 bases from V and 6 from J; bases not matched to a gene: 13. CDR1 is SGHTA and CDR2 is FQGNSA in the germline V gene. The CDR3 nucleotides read TGTGCCAGCAGCCCCAGGATAGCGGGGGGGCCGGGGGATACGCAGTATTTT. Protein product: CASSPRIAGGPGDTQYF.

The CDR3 sequence: CASSQEGRNEAFF. The CDR3 bases are TGTGCCAGCAGCCAAGAAGGCCGCAATGAAGCTTTCTTT. V gene TRBV3-1 combines with J gene TRBJ1-1; D call uncertain. The CDR3 is made up of 13 amino acids. Germline V gene sequence: CDR1 LGHDT, CDR2 YNNKEL (reference sequence). Between the trimmed V and J ends, which lost 0 bases and 7 bases, there was a span of 9 bases. Based on the CDR3 plus reference TRBV3-1 and TRBJ1-1, the full variable domain is DTAVSQTPKYLVTQMGNDKSIKCEQNLGHDTMYWYKQDSKKFLKIMFSYNNKELIINETVPNRFSPKSPDKAHLNLHINSLELGDSAVYFCASSQEGRNEAFFGQGTRLTVV.

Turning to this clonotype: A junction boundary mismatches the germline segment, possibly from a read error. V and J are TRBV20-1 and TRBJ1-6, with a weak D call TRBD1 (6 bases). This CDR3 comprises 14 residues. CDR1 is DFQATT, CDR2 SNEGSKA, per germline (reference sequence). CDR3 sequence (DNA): TGCAGTGCCAAGACAGGCGGAGTCAGTTCAACCCTCCACTTT. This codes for CSAKTGGVSSTLHF.

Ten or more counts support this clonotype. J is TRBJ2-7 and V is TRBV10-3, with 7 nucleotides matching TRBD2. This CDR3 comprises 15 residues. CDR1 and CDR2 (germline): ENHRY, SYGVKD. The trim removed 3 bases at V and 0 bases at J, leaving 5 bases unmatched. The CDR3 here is CAISDLAESSYEQYF. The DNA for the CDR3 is TGTGCCATCAGTGATCTAGCGGAAAGCTCCTACGAGCAGTACTTC.

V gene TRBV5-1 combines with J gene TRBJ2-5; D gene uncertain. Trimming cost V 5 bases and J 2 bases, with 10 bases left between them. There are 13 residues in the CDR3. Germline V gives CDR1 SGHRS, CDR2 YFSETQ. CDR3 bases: TGCGCCAGCAGAAGAGACCTACAAGAGACCCAGTACTTC. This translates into CASRRDLQETQYF.

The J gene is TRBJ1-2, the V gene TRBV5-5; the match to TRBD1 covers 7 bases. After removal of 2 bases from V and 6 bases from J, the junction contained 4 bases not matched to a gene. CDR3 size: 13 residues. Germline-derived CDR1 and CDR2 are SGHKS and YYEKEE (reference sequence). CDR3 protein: CASSFGTVNGYTF. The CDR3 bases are TGTGCCAGCAGCTTCGGGACAGTCAATGGCTACACCTTC. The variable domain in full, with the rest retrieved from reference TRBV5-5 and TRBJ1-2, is DAGVTQSPTHLIKTRGQQVTLRCSPISGHKSVSWYQQVLGQGPQFIFQYYEKEERGRGNFPDRFSARQFPNYSSELNVNALLLGDSALYLCASSFGTVNGYTFGSGTRLTVV.

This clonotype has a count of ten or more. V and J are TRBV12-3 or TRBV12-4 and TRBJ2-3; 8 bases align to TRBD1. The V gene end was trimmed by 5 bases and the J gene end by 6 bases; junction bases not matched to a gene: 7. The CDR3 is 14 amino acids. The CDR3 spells CASSPRTGWDTQYF. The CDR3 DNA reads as TGTGCCAGCAGTCCTCGGACAGGGTGGGATACGCAGTATTTT.

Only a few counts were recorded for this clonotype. The CDR3 bases are TGCGCCAGCAGCTTGGGGGAACTAGCGGGCGAGAGCTCCTACGAGCAGTACTTC. This encodes CASSLGELAGESSYEQYF. The chain combines TRBV5-1 with TRBJ2-7; TRBD2 matches 9 bases. The V and J ends lost 0 bases and 0 bases, in that order; junction bases with no gene match: 10. The germline gives CDR1 SGHRS, CDR2 YFSETQ. CDR3 length: 18 residues.

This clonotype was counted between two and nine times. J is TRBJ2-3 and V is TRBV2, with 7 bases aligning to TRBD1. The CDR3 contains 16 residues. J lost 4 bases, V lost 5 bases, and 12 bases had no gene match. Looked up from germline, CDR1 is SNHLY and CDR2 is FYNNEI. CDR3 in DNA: TGTGCCAGCAGTCCCTTCAACAGGGGAGAGGCAGATACGCAGTATTTT. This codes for CASSPFNRGEADTQYF.

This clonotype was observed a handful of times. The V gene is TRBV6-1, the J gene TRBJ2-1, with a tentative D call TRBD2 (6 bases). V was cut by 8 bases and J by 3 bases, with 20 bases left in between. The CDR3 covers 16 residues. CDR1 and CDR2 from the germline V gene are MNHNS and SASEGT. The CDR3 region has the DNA TGTGCCAGCGTCCCGACCGGAGGGCGGATCTACAATGAGCAGTTCTTC. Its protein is CASVPTGGRIYNEQFF.

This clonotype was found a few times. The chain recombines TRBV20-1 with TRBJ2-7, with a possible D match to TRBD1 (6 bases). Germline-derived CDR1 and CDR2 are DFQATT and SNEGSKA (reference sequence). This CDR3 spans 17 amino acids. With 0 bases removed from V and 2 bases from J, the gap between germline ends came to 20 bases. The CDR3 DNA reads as TGCAGTGCTAGAGATCTCTTAGCTAAGAAGGGGGCCTACGAGCAGTACTTC. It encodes CSARDLLAKKGAYEQYF.